This T cell receptor (beta chain) is drawn from a study of shared clonotypes between healthy human individuals. This CDR3 comprises 17 residues. CDR1 and CDR2 (germline): SGHKS, YYEKEE (reference sequence). Losses at the gene ends were 0 bases for V and 0 bases for J; bases not matched to a gene: 6. TCRdb's copy holds only in-frame clones and misses some; the assay was immunoSEQ multiplex PCR. The table includes about 2.4 million clones, over 85% detected once. This rearrangement joins TRBV5-5 to TRBJ2-7, with TRBD1 identical over 10 bases. The material sequenced was naive CD4+ T cells from PBMCs. This sample's subset: CD45RA+ positively selected. This clonotype originated in a man between 18 and 29 years old in good health. Some clones in this sample may be carry-over from other donors' samples. The CDR3, as DNA: TGTGCCAGCAGCTTGGATTCGGACAGGGGGACCTCCTACGAGCAGTACTTC. Its protein is CASSLDSDRGTSYEQYF.